Below, 32 T cell receptor beta chains from the same sample are listed, as sequenced in a study of T cell responses to AZD1222 COVID-19 vaccine. Only in-frame clones appear in the TCRdb table, and some are missing; sequencing was by immunoSEQ multiplex PCR. Of 150,000 or so clones listed, about 90% were seen once; the top ten hold around 6.3%. The specimen comprised peripheral blood, sampled 28 days after the second AZD1222 dose. The receptors were sampled from an adult who received the AZD1222 COVID-19 vaccine.

This chain joins TRBV25-1 and TRBJ2-7; TRBD2 matches 9 bases. Germline V gene sequence: CDR1 MGHDK, CDR2 SYGVNS. The CDR3 has 13 amino acids. Losses at the gene ends were 8 bases for V and 4 bases for J; bases not matched to a gene: 6. In nucleotides, the CDR3 is TGTGCCAGCCAGCGGGGGGTTCATTACGAGCAGTACTTC. Encoded protein: CASQRGVHYEQYF.

The chain joins TRBV11-2 to TRBJ2-5, with D unclear. There are 16 residues in the CDR3. Per the germline V gene, CDR1 is SGHAT and CDR2 is FQNNGV. Trimming took off 4 bases at V and 1 base at J, with 16 bases between the two ends. CDR3 in DNA: TGTGCCAGCAGCTCCGGGCCCTTCACCATCCAAGAGACCCAGTACTTC. Residues: CASSSGPFTIQETQYF.

This clone was detected a few times. The chain recombines TRBV5-1 with TRBJ2-7, with 13 bases matching TRBD2. The J segment lost 3 bases and the V segment lost 3 bases, leaving 0 bases of the junction unmatched. The CDR3 is 14 residues long. The germline V gene encodes CDR1 SGHRS and CDR2 YFSETQ. The CDR3 bases are TGCGCCAGCAGCTGGACTAGCGGGGGCTACGAGCAGTACTTC. Its protein product is CASSWTSGGYEQYF. Full variable domain (outside the CDR3, taken from reference TRBV5-1 and TRBJ2-7): KAGVTQTPRYLIKTRGQQVTLSCSPISGHRSVSWYQQTPGQGLQFLFEYFSETQRNKGNFPGRFSGRQFSNSRSEMNVSTLELGDSALYLCASSWTSGGYEQYFGPGTRLTVT.

The chain combines TRBV20-1 with TRBJ2-1; no firm D call. The V end lost 3 bases, the J end lost 5 bases, and 5 bases lay between the germline ends. Germline values: CDR1 DFQATT, CDR2 SNEGSKA (reference sequence). The CDR3 sequence is 11 residues long. CDR3 residues: CSAREHNEQFF. The CDR3 DNA is TGCAGTGCTAGGGAGCACAATGAGCAGTTCTTC.

The CDR3 reads CASSQELLSYEQYF. CDR3 DNA sequence: TGTGCCAGCAGCCAAGAGTTACTGTCCTACGAGCAGTACTTC. V and J are TRBV4-2 and TRBJ2-7; D is undetermined. The V gene lost 0 bases and the J gene lost 1 base, with 7 bases spanning the gap. The CDR3 consists of 14 residues. Looked up from germline, CDR1 is LGHNA and CDR2 is YNFKEQ.

The chain couples TRBV21-1 to TRBJ2-6. TRBV21-1 counts as a pseudogene. CDR3 length equals 14 residues. For the CDR3, the DNA is TGTGCCAGCAGCAAATCCCCTGGGGCCAACGTCCTGACTTTC. This encodes CASSKSPGANVLTF.

The J gene is TRBJ1-2, the V gene TRBV3-1 (or the pseudogene TRBV3-2); 7 bases fit TRBD1. The CDR3 has 16 amino acids. Trimming at V came to 4 bases and at J to 7 bases, leaving 15 bases not matched to a gene. CDR1 is LGHDT, CDR2 YNNKEL, per germline (reference sequence). The CDR3 sequence is CASSPTSQGDIGGYTF. Written as DNA, the CDR3 is TGTGCCAGCAGCCCAACATCTCAGGGGGATATCGGTGGCTACACCTTC.

The rearrangement uses TRBV5-4 and TRBJ1-2; possibly TRBD1 for D (6 bases). The CDR3 has 14 amino acids. Between the trimmed V and J ends, which lost 1 base and 7 bases, there was a span of 14 bases. The germline V gene has CDR1 SGHNT and CDR2 YYREEE (reference sequence). The CDR3 here is CASSLRGRAAGYTF. As DNA, the CDR3 is TGTGCCAGCAGCTTGAGGGGGAGAGCGGCTGGCTACACCTTC.

This clone was recorded only once. V is TRBV30 and J is TRBJ1-5; TRBD1 might be the D (5 bases). There are 15 residues in the CDR3. With 0 bases removed from V and 6 bases from J, the gap between germline ends came to 15 bases. Germline V gene sequence: CDR1 GTSNPN, CDR2 SVGIG (reference sequence). The CDR3 DNA follows: TGTGCCTGGAGTGTAAGGAGGGGTTCAGGTCAGCCCCAGCATTTT. Protein product: CAWSVRRGSGQPQHF.

The chain employs TRBV27 and TRBJ2-7; 7 bases align to TRBD1. With 2 bases clipped from V and 2 bases from J, the junction kept 9 bases outside the gene matches. CDR1 and CDR2 (germline): MNHEY, SMNVEV (reference sequence). There are 16 residues in the CDR3. The CDR3 sequence: CASSLRETGKPYEQYF. The CDR3 nucleotides are TGTGCCAGCAGTTTAAGGGAGACAGGGAAGCCCTACGAGCAGTACTTC.

This clone was observed a few times. The V gene is TRBV28, the J gene TRBJ2-7; 10 nucleotides match TRBD1. Germline assignment: CDR1 MDHEN and CDR2 SYDVKM. The CDR3 is made up of 15 amino acids. The ends lost 3 bases at V and 3 bases at J; junction bases unmatched: 5. The CDR3 region is CASSLLRTGGYEQYF. CDR3 DNA: TGTGCCAGCAGTTTGCTACGGACAGGGGGCTACGAGCAGTACTTC.

The V gene is TRBV27, the J gene TRBJ2-3; 8 bases are a match to TRBD2. The length of the CDR3 is 18 residues. J gave up 4 bases and V 4 bases, and 16 bases lay outside the gene matches. Germline V gives CDR1 MNHEY, CDR2 SMNVEV (reference sequence). The chain's CDR3 is CASSSPGWSTREADTQYF. The DNA for the CDR3 is TGTGCCAGCAGTTCCCCCGGGTGGAGTACGCGGGAGGCAGATACGCAGTATTTT.

The chain carries TRBV6-5 and TRBJ2-7; D is ambiguous. This CDR3 is 11 amino acids long. Germline V gene sequence: CDR1 MNHEY, CDR2 SVGAGI. The germline V and J ends were trimmed by 4 bases and 2 bases, with 3 bases remaining between them. The CDR3 is CASSSPYEQYF. The CDR3 DNA sequence: TGTGCCAGCAGTTCTCCCTACGAGCAGTACTTC.

This rearrangement joins TRBV12-2 to TRBJ1-2. TRBV12-2 is classified as a pseudogene. This CDR3 contains 14 residues. The CDR3 DNA reads as TGTGCAAGTCGCTTAGGAGGAACAGAACATGGCTACACCTTC. Amino acids: CASRLGGTEHGYTF.

The chain carries TRBV9 and TRBJ2-2; 8 bases are a match to TRBD2. Germline V lookup: CDR1 SGDLS, CDR2 YYNGEE. The CDR3 is 16 amino acids. Trimming at V came to 2 bases and at J to 4 bases, leaving 7 bases not matched to a gene. CDR3 nucleotides: TGTGCCAGCAGCGTTCTTGCGGGAGGTTCCACCGGGGAGCTGTTTTTT. Translating it yields CASSVLAGGSTGELFF.

This clone was observed once. The chain is built from TRBV10-3 and TRBJ2-7; D gene unclear. From germline, CDR1 is ENHRY and CDR2 SYGVKD. The CDR3 totals 13 residues. Trimming pared 8 bases from V and 3 bases from J, leaving 14 bases between. The DNA of the CDR3 is TGTGCCATCGGTCCCCGAAACCTCTACGAGCAGTACTTC. Residues: CAIGPRNLYEQYF.

The rearrangement joins TRBV28 to TRBJ1-2; D uncertain. CDR1 and CDR2 from the germline V gene are MDHEN and SYDVKM. The CDR3 extends over 16 amino acids. V shed 3 bases and J shed 1 base, with 15 bases lying between them. The CDR3 coding sequence is TGTGCCAGCAGTTTCGCTTCTCTCTACGGTAACTATGGCTACACCTTC. This codes for CASSFASLYGNYGYTF.

The genes are TRBV5-6 and TRBJ1-1; D is perhaps TRBD1 (6 bases). The germline V gene has CDR1 SGHDT and CDR2 YYEEEE. Trimming removed 2 bases from V and 3 bases from J, with 14 bases in between. This CDR3 contains 15 residues. DNA of the CDR3: TGTGCCAGCAGCTTACCAGACAGGAGGGACACTGAAGCTTTCTTT. It translates to CASSLPDRRDTEAFF.

V and J are TRBV10-2 and TRBJ1-2; TRBD1 is a possible D gene (5 bases). Germline V gene sequence: CDR1 WSHSY, CDR2 SAAADI. The CDR3 is 15 amino acids. V was trimmed by 5 bases and J by 5 bases, leaving 18 bases between them. CDR3 loop: CASSSGTEGLYGYTF. The CDR3 bases are TGCGCCAGCAGTTCAGGGACCGAGGGGCTTTATGGCTACACCTTC.

The chain couples TRBV6-1 to TRBJ2-1, with D maybe TRBD1 (6 bases). CDR3 length: 15 residues. V was trimmed by 3 bases and J by 2 bases, leaving 11 bases between them. Germline CDR1 MNHNS, CDR2 SASEGT. The CDR3 DNA reads TGTGCCAGCAGTGAGAACAGGGACCCCTACAATGAGCAGTTCTTC. Translating it yields CASSENRDPYNEQFF.

The chain links TRBV5-1 to TRBJ2-5; D unclear. CDR3 size: 13 residues. V lost 4 bases and J lost 1, with 8 bases in between. CDR1 SGHRS and CDR2 YFSETQ come from the germline V gene. The CDR3 loop reads CASSLHSQETQYF. In DNA form, the CDR3 reads TGCGCCAGCAGCCTCCACAGCCAAGAGACCCAGTACTTC.

This clone is a singleton in its sample. This chain joins TRBV18 and TRBJ1-2, with no clear D. There are 14 residues in the CDR3. V was clipped by 0 bases and J by 4 bases, with 9 bases between them. Per germline, CDR1 KGHSH and CDR2 LQKENI. CDR3 residues: CASSPPSLVYGYTF. The CDR3 DNA reads TGTGCCAGCTCACCACCGAGTCTGGTCTATGGCTACACCTTC.

This clone was observed a handful of times. The chain employs TRBV2 and TRBJ2-7; D remains ambiguous. Trimming shortened V by 7 bases and J by 3 bases, and 16 bases separated the two germline ends. The CDR3 is made up of 14 amino acids. Germline V gene sequence: CDR1 SNHLY, CDR2 FYNNEI. The DNA for the CDR3 is TGTGCCAGCACTAGGGCCCTCATAGACTACGAGCAGTACTTC. Encoded protein: CASTRALIDYEQYF.

The gene calls are TRBV11-2 and TRBJ2-1; 13 bases map to TRBD2. Per the germline V gene, CDR1 is SGHAT and CDR2 is FQNNGV. The CDR3 is made up of 15 amino acids. V was clipped by 8 bases and J by 6 bases; unmatched bases: 7. The DNA of the CDR3 is TGTGCCAGCGAAACTAGCGGGGGGGCCCGCAATGAGCAGTTCTTC. Amino acids: CASETSGGARNEQFF.

CDR3 protein: CASSSGSSTGELFF. The CDR3 DNA reads as TGTGCCAGCAGTAGCGGGAGCTCCACCGGGGAGCTGTTTTTT. The chain recombines TRBV28 with TRBJ2-2, with 8 positions matching TRBD2. Trimming at V came to 5 bases and at J to 4 bases, leaving 3 bases not matched to a gene. Germline lookup yields CDR1 MDHEN and CDR2 SYDVKM. The CDR3 has 14 amino acids.

This clone was recorded a few times. The chain employs TRBV15 and TRBJ1-4, with 9 bases matching TRBD1. The CDR3 is 14 residues long. The junction had 4 bases not matched to a gene; V was cut back by 5 bases and J by 6 bases. Germline CDR1 LNHNV, CDR2 YYDKDF (reference sequence). CDR3 protein: CATSVRDRDEKLFF. In DNA, the CDR3 is TGTGCCACCAGCGTCCGGGACAGGGATGAAAAACTGTTTTTT.

Here the CDR3 reads CASSHSPFRGGNQPQHF. For the CDR3, the DNA is TGCGCCAGCAGCCATTCGCCATTCCGGGGGGGGAATCAGCCCCAGCATTTT. The chain uses TRBV4-1 and TRBJ1-5; tentatively, D is TRBD1 (5 bases). CDR3 size: 17 residues. V was pared by 3 bases and J by 4 bases, with 19 bases between. Germline V CDR1 and CDR2: MGHRA, YSYEKL.

This chain uses TRBV4-2 with TRBJ2-7; maybe TRBD2 (6 bases). V lost 0 bases and J 2 bases, leaving 14 bases between the germline ends. This CDR3 contains 16 residues. Germline lookup yields CDR1 LGHNA and CDR2 YNFKEQ. The chain's CDR3 is CASSQEALAGTYEQYF. The CDR3 DNA reads TGTGCCAGCAGCCAAGAGGCACTCGCGGGGACCTACGAGCAGTACTTC.

A few counts support this clone. The gene calls are TRBV24-1 and TRBJ2-1; 7 positions match TRBD2. After removal of 4 bases from V and 7 bases from J, the junction contained 12 bases not matched to a gene. The germline gives CDR1 KGHDR, CDR2 SFDVKD. The CDR3 consists of 16 residues. The CDR3 sequence is CATSEARGERSNEQFF. CDR3 DNA sequence: TGTGCCACCAGTGAGGCTCGGGGGGAGCGGTCGAATGAGCAGTTCTTC.

This clone was detected a few times. This chain connects TRBV5-1 to TRBJ2-7; D gene ambiguous. This CDR3 region has 13 residues. V dropped 1 base and J dropped 4 bases, with 9 bases sitting between them. The germline gives CDR1 SGHRS, CDR2 YFSETQ. The CDR3 is CASSLLGIYEQYF. The CDR3 region has the DNA TGCGCCAGCAGCTTGCTTGGAATTTACGAGCAGTACTTC. The variable domain in full, with the rest retrieved from reference TRBV5-1 and TRBJ2-7, is KAGVTQTPRYLIKTRGQQVTLSCSPISGHRSVSWYQQTPGQGLQFLFEYFSETQRNKGNFPGRFSGRQFSNSRSEMNVSTLELGDSALYLCASSLLGIYEQYFGPGTRLTVT.

V gene TRBV28 combines with J gene TRBJ1-1; D may be TRBD1 (6 bases). CDR1 and CDR2 from the germline V gene are MDHEN and SYDVKM. The CDR3 covers 14 residues. The V end lost 2 bases, the J end lost 5 bases, and 12 bases lay between the germline ends. The CDR3 nucleotides read TGTGCCAGCAGTTTAGCGGGGGGGCGAACTGAAGCTTTCTTT. This gives the protein CASSLAGGRTEAFF.

This chain uses TRBV7-8 with TRBJ2-7, with 12 bases aligning to TRBD2. The CDR3 contains 16 residues. The V segment lost 3 bases and the J segment 1 base; nucleotides outside the gene matches: 4. Per the germline V gene, CDR1 is SGHVS and CDR2 is FQNEAQ. CDR3 loop: CASSLYLAGGSYEQYF. In nucleotides, the CDR3 is TGTGCCAGCAGCTTGTATCTAGCGGGAGGGTCCTACGAGCAGTACTTC.